Listed below are T cell receptor beta chains from one sample, sequenced in a study of T cell changes during pregnancy in multiple sclerosis. The assay was immunoSEQ multiplex PCR, and TCRdb's table has in-frame clones only and misses some. The sample lists tens of thousands of clones, more than 75% occurring once. The source was CD8+ T cells from peripheral blood mononuclear cells, collected after pregnancy. These TCRs come from a female donor in good health, enrolled as a control in a pregnancy study. The CDR3 runs from the conserved cysteine through the conserved F or W. The order of the fields is clone size, CDR3 length, J gene, V gene, D gene, CDR3 protein, CDR3 DNA. A D gene is named only where the DNA matches it firmly. Some rows mark clone size as missing; the rest say once, few, many or name a class of expanded clone.

>NA|14|TRBJ1-2|TRBV28|NA
CASSATGENYGYTF
TGTGCCAGCAGCGCGACCGGGGAGAACTATGGCTACACCTTC
>NA|15|TRBJ2-1|TRBV5-1|TRBD2
CASSLNGGAPNEQFF
TGCGCCAGCAGCTTGAACGGGGGGGCCCCCAATGAGCAGTTCTTC
>NA|13|TRBJ1-5|TRBV2|NA
CASSPRESQPQHF
TGTGCCAGCAGTCCCCGGGAATCTCAGCCCCAGCATTTT
>NA|14|TRBJ2-1|TRBV19|NA
CASSTGISYNEQFF
TGTGCCAGTAGCACAGGGATCTCCTACAATGAGCAGTTCTTC
>NA|10|TRBJ2-2|TRBV7-9|NA
CASRSGELFF
TGTGCCAGCAGGTCAGGGGAGCTGTTTTTT
>NA|16|TRBJ2-6|TRBV19|NA
CASSLSGSSGANVLTF
TGTGCCAGTAGTTTATCCGGGTCCTCTGGGGCCAACGTCCTGACTTTC
>NA|14|TRBJ2-2|TRBV4-3|TRBD1
CASSLTGGTGELFF
TGCGCCAGCAGCCTCACAGGGGGCACCGGGGAGCTGTTTTTT
>NA|14|TRBJ1-2|TRBV30|NA
CAYLQGPANYGYTF
TGTGCCTATCTCCAGGGGCCCGCTAACTATGGCTACACCTTC
>NA|14|TRBJ1-5|TRBV9|TRBD1
CASSVEGGRQPQHF
TGTGCCAGCAGCGTAGAAGGGGGCCGGCAGCCCCAGCATTTT
>NA|15|TRBJ2-7|TRBV11-2|TRBD1
CASRFGTGPTYEQYF
TGTGCCAGCAGGTTCGGGACAGGGCCGACCTACGAGCAGTACTTC
>NA|13|TRBJ2-2|TRBV5-1|NA
CASTPTGSGELFF
TGCGCCAGCACTCCTACGGGGTCCGGGGAGCTGTTTTTT
>NA|16|TRBJ1-2|TRBV9|TRBD1
CASSVQNRDRVDGYTF
TGTGCCAGCAGCGTTCAAAACCGGGACAGGGTGGATGGCTACACCTTC
>NA|15|TRBJ2-1|TRBV4-2|TRBD2
CASSNPGLAVNEQFF
TGTGCCAGCAGTAACCCGGGACTAGCTGTCAATGAGCAGTTCTTC
>NA|13|TRBJ2-7|TRBV27|TRBD1
CASSQGVLHEQYF
TGTGCCAGCAGCCAGGGGGTCCTCCACGAGCAGTACTTC
>NA|15|TRBJ1-5|TRBV27|TRBD1
CASSPGQGGNQPQHF
TGTGCCAGCAGTCCGGGACAGGGGGGCAATCAGCCCCAGCATTTT
>NA|15|TRBJ1-4|TRBV27|NA
CASSRGGERNEKLFF
TGTGCCAGCAGTAGGGGGGGCGAAAGAAATGAAAAACTGTTTTTT
>NA|14|TRBJ1-2|TRBV4-3|TRBD1
CASSQEDRTYGYTF
TGCGCCAGCAGCCAAGAGGACAGGACCTATGGCTACACCTTC
>NA|16|TRBJ2-1|TRBV13|NA
CASSLESGVVSYGQFF
TGTGCCAGCAGCTTAGAATCAGGCGTGGTCTCCTATGGGCAGTTCTTC
>NA|14|TRBJ1-3|TRBV5-8|NA
CASTQALSGNTIYF
TGTGCCAGCACCCAGGCTCTCTCTGGAAACACCATATATTTT
>NA|11|TRBJ1-1|TRBV28|NA
CASSASPRPFF
TGTGCCAGCAGTGCCTCCCCTAGACCTTTCTTT
>few|12|TRBJ2-7|TRBV6-6|NA
CASSRPRNEQYF
TGTGCCAGCAGCCGACCTAGGAACGAGCAGTACTTC
>NA|14|TRBJ1-5|TRBV5-4|TRBD1
CASSSDRAREPQHF
TGTGCCAGCAGCTCGGACAGGGCGAGGGAGCCCCAGCATTTT
>NA|18|TRBJ2-3|TRBV4-1|TRBD2
CASSQERPSGFLTDTQYF
TGCGCCAGCAGCCAAGAAAGGCCTAGCGGGTTCCTCACAGATACGCAGTATTTT
>once|13|TRBJ2-3|TRBV27|NA
CASSWGPTDTQYF
TGTGCCAGCAGTTGGGGGCCCACAGATACGCAGTATTTT
>NA|15|TRBJ2-7|TRBV7-2|TRBD1
CASSLYGTGVYEQYF
TGTGCCAGCAGCTTATATGGGACAGGGGTTTACGAGCAGTACTTC
>once|14|TRBJ2-7|TRBV5-6|TRBD1
CASSLGQGSYEQYF
TGTGCCAGCAGCTTGGGACAGGGAAGCTACGAGCAGTACTTC